This entry is about one TCR beta chain. What it binds is unknown. The CDR3 runs 13 residues. V lost 0 bases and J lost 5, with 10 bases in between. The V gene's germline CDR1 is DFQATT and CDR2 SNEGSKA (reference sequence). The data originate from a study of CD8 T cells in Susac syndrome. After extraction with the RNeasy kit, 0.5 to 1 ug of the RNA was reverse transcribed using random hexamers. TCRdb recomputed calls from the immunoSEQ multiplex PCR reads with MiXCR, one row per CDR3 protein. The repertoire includes fewer than 140,000 distinct CDR3 sequences, roughly 94% of them detected once, and approximately 0.41% sits in the top ten. CD8+ and CD4+ T cells from blood underwent TCR beta sequencing, which was carried out in a high-throughput format. CD8+ and CD4+ T cells were negatively isolated; TEMRA cells were FACS-enriched. Study outcomes and limitations: Clonal expansion was present among Susac CD8+ cells. This expansion reached its peak in TEMRA cells and in active patients.

What was sequenced was CD8+ T cells from PBMCs. V usage is TRBV20-1 and J usage is TRBJ1-2; possible D gene TRBD1, 6 bases. The clonotype comes from a human donor with Susac syndrome. CDR3 sequence reads: CSARDRGVYGYTF. The CDR3 bases are TGCAGTGCTAGAGACAGGGGCGTATATGGCTACACCTTC.